The sequence of this TCR beta chain was determined in a study of T-cell reconstitution after alpha-beta-depleted transplantation in children. Findings and limits, study-wide: It was newly produced T cells that mostly accounted for T-cell counts and diversity one year after transplant.

Between the trimmed V and J ends, which lost 4 bases and 0 bases, there was a span of 9 bases. This CDR3 is 14 amino acids long. Library preparation (for TCRbeta) was performed with unique molecular identifiers. TCRdb re-derived calls from the PCR reads in MiXCR, one entry per CDR3 protein. The sample holds fewer than 1 million distinct CDR3 sequences, roughly 16% seen once. About this clonotype: Its antigen remains unidentified.

The chain carries TRBV12-3 or TRBV12-4 and TRBJ1-1, with D perhaps TRBD1 (6 bases). This receptor was taken from a male patient younger than 18 who had a stem cell transplant for acute lymphoblastic leukemia, so the T cells may come from the graft donor. Material: PBMCs, mostly from graft donor cells, obtained 360 days after TCRalphabeta/CD19-depleted stem cell transplant. This chain's CDR3 is CASSSTGMNTEAFF. In DNA, the CDR3 is TGTGCCAGCAGTTCCACAGGGATGAACACTGAAGCTTTCTTT.